This T cell receptor (beta chain) originates from a study of T cells in Graves' hyperthyroidism and ophthalmopathy. This clonotype was observed a handful of times. What it recognizes is unknown. The CDR3 has 15 amino acids. Germline trimming cut 5 bases from V and 2 bases from J; bases unmatched to any gene: 6. CDR1 is SQVTM and CDR2 is ANQGSEA in the germline V gene. The TCR beta CDR3 regions underwent amplification using RNA transcripts as the source. Initially, a first-round RT-PCR of the TCR CDR3 employed the HTBI primer set. Using its own MiXCR run on the multiplex PCR reads, TCRdb lists one record per CDR3 protein. The data show hundreds of thousands of distinct CDR3 sequences, about 45% seen once. Study results and limitations: Ophthalmopathy was told apart from stable hyperthyroidism by a 13 V-J model. Ophthalmopathy got predicted by the model a median approximately six months before its onset.

The gene calls are TRBV29-1 and TRBJ1-2, with 12 bases identical to TRBD1. This TCR came from an adult man with Graves' disease, either hyperthyroidism or ophthalmopathy (not recorded which). The sample taken for sequencing was peripheral blood or thyroid tissue (not recorded which). Written as DNA, the CDR3 is TGCAGCGTTCCCCTGGGACAGGGGGCGAACTATGGCTACACCTTC. As protein: CSVPLGQGANYGYTF.